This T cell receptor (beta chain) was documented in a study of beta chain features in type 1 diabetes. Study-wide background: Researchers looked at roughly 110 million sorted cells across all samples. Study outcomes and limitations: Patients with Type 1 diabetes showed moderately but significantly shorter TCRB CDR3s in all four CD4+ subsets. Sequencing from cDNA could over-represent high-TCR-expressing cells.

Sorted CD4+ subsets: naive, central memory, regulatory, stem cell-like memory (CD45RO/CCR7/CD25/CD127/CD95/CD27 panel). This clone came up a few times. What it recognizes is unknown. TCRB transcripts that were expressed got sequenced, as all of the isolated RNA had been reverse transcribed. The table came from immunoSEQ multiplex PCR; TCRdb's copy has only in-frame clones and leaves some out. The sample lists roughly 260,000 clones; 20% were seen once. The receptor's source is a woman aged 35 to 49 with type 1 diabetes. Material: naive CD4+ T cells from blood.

CDR3 protein: CASSFGEYGYTF. The DNA for the CDR3 is TGTGCCAGCAGTTTCGGGGAATATGGCTACACCTTC. V is TRBV28 and J is TRBJ1-2; D remains ambiguous. This CDR3 region has 12 residues. V dropped 3 bases and J dropped 5 bases, with 7 bases sitting between them. Germline CDR1 reads MDHEN; CDR2 reads SYDVKM.